A single T cell receptor beta chain is shown here with its context. Sequenced by immunoSEQ multiplex PCR; TCRdb stores in-frame clones only, minus some. The table has about 210,000 clones, 75% to 85% seen once. CDR1 and CDR2 from the germline V gene are SGHRS and YFSETQ. Between the trimmed V and J ends, which lost 5 bases and 5 bases, there was a span of 16 bases. The CDR3 extends over 15 amino acids. This record belongs to a study of blood T cell repertoires in COVID-19. Study background: There were acute and convalescent COVID-19 samples, and they came from the United States, Italy and Spain. The cDNA or gDNA used as material had been derived from T cells, B-cell-depleted T cells, or PBMCs.

The material sequenced was peripheral blood. The chain joins TRBV5-1 to TRBJ2-2; a weak D match, TRBD1 (8 bases). The receptor was isolated from a man aged 50 to 59 with COVID-19, enrolled during active disease. The CDR3 protein is CASSFDRGGTGELFF. The CDR3 DNA follows: TGCGCCAGCAGTTTCGACAGGGGAGGGACCGGGGAGCTGTTTTTT.